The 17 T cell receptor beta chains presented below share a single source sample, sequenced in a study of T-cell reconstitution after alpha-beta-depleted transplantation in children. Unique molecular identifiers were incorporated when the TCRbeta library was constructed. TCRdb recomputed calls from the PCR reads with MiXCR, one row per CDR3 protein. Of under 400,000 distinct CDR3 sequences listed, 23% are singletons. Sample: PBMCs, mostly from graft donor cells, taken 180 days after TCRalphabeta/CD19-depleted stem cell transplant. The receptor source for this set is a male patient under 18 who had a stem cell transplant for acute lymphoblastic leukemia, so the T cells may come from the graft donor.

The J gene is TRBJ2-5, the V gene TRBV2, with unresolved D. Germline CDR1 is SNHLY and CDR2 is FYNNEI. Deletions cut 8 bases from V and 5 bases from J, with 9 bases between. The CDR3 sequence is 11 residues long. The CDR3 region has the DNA TGTGCCAGCGCGATTGGGGAGACCCAGTACTTC. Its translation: CASAIGETQYF. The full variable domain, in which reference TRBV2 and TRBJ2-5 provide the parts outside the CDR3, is EPEVTQTPSHQVTQMGQEVILRCVPISNHLYFYWYRQILGQKVEFLVSFYNNEISEKSEIFDDQFSVERPDGSNFTLKIRSTKLEDSAMYFCASAIGETQYFGPGTRLLVL.

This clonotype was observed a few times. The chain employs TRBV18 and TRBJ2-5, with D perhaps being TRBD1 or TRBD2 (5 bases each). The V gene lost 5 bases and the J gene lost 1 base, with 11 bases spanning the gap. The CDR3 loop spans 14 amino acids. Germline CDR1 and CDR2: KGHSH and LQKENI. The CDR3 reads CASSEGTFQETQYF. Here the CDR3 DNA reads TGTGCCAGCTCAGAGGGGACGTTCCAAGAGACCCAGTACTTC.

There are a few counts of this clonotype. CDR3 loop: CASSFSRSYNEQFF. DNA of the CDR3: TGTGCCAGCAGCTTTTCCCGCAGTTACAATGAGCAGTTCTTC. The chain combines TRBV11-2 with TRBJ2-1, with D uncertain. This CDR3 is built from 14 residues. The V gene lost 3 bases and the J gene lost 4 bases, with 10 bases spanning the gap. Germline V CDR1 and CDR2: SGHAT, FQNNGV.

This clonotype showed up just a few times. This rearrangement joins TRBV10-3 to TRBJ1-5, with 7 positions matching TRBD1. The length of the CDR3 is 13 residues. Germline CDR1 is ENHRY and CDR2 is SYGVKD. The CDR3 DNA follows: TGTGCAAGTACGACAGGGAACAATCAGCCCCAGCATTTT. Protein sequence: CASTTGNNQPQHF.

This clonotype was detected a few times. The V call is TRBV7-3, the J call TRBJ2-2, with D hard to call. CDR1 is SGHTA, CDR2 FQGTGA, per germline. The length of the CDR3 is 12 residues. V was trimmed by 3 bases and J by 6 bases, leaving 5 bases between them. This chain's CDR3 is CASSFVAGELFF. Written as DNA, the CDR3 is TGTGCCAGCAGCTTCGTGGCCGGGGAGCTGTTTTTT.

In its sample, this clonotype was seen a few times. This chain's CDR3 is CSARGGYEQYF. CDR3 nucleotides: TGCAGTGCTAGGGGGGGCTACGAGCAGTACTTC. V usage is TRBV20-1 and J usage is TRBJ2-7; D is possibly TRBD2 (6 bases). The V and J ends lost 3 bases and 3 bases respectively, with 6 bases between them. CDR3 length equals 11 residues. The V gene's germline CDR1 is DFQATT and CDR2 SNEGSKA (reference sequence).

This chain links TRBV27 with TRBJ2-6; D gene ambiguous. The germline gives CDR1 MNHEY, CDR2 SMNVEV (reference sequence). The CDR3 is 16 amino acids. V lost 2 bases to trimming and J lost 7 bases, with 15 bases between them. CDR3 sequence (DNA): TGTGCCAGCAGTTTAACGGAGTTAAATGGAGCCAACGTCCTGACTTTC. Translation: CASSLTELNGANVLTF. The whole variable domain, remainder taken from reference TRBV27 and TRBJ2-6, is EAQVTQNPRYLITVTGKKLTVTCSQNMNHEYMSWYRQDPGLGLRQIYYSMNVEVTDKGDVPEGYKVSRKEKRNFPLILESPSPNQTSLYFCASSLTELNGANVLTFGAGSRLTVL.

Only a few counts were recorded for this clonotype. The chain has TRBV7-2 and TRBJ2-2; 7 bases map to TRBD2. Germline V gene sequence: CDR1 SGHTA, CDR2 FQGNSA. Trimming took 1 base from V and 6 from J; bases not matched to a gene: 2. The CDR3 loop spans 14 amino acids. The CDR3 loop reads CASSLGGGPGELFF. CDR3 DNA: TGTGCCAGCAGCTTAGGCGGGGGACCCGGGGAGCTGTTTTTT.

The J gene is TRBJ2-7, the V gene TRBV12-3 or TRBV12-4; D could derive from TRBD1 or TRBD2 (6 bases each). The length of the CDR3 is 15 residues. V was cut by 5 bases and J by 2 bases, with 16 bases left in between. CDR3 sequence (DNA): TGTGCCAGCAGTGCTCCAGGGGAGGAAACCTACGAGCAGTACTTC. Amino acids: CASSAPGEETYEQYF.

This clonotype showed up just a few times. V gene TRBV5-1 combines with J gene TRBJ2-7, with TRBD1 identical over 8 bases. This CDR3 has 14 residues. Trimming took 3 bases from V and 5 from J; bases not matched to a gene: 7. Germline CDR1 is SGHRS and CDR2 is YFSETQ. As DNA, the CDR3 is TGCGCCAGCAGCTGGGCCAGGGGGCAAGACGAGCAGTACTTC. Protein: CASSWARGQDEQYF.

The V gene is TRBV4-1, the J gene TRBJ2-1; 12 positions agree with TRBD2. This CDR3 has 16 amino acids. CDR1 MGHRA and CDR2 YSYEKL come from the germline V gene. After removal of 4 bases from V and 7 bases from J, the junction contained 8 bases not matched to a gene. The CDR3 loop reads CASSRPKGLAGNEQFF. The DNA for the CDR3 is TGCGCCAGCAGCCGACCCAAGGGACTAGCGGGTAATGAGCAGTTCTTC.

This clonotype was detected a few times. CDR3 DNA sequence: TGCAGTGCTAGAGCCAGCTTGAACACCGGGGAGCTGTTTTTT. It is translated as CSARASLNTGELFF. The gene calls are TRBV20-1 and TRBJ2-2, with D hard to call. The V end lost 1 base, the J end lost 1 base, and 7 bases lay between the germline ends. Germline-derived CDR1 and CDR2 are DFQATT and SNEGSKA (reference sequence). The CDR3 has 14 amino acids.

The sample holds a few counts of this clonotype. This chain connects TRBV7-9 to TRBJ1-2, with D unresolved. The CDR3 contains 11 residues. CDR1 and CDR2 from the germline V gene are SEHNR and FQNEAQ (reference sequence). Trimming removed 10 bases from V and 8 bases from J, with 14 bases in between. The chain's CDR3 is CATLSTRGYTF. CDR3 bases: TGTGCCACCTTAAGCACGAGGGGCTACACCTTC.

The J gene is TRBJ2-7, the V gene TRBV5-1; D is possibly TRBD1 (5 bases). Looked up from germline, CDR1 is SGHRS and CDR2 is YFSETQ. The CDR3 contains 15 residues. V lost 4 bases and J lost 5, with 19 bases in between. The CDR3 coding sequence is TGCGCCAGCAGCCCTCATGGCAGGGCTGGCGACGAGCAGTACTTC. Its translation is CASSPHGRAGDEQYF. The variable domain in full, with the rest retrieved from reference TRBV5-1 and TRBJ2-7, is KAGVTQTPRYLIKTRGQQVTLSCSPISGHRSVSWYQQTPGQGLQFLFEYFSETQRNKGNFPGRFSGRQFSNSRSEMNVSTLELGDSALYLCASSPHGRAGDEQYFGPGTRLTVT.

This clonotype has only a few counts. CDR3 amino acids: CASSWGLAGVSDTQYF. In DNA form, the CDR3 reads TGTGCCAGCAGCTGGGGACTAGCGGGAGTGTCAGATACGCAGTATTTT. J is TRBJ2-3 and V is TRBV7-6; 14 bases align to TRBD2. The CDR3 sequence is 16 residues long. The V gene's germline CDR1 is SGHVS and CDR2 FNYEAQ. With 4 bases clipped from V and 4 bases from J, the junction kept 4 bases outside the gene matches.

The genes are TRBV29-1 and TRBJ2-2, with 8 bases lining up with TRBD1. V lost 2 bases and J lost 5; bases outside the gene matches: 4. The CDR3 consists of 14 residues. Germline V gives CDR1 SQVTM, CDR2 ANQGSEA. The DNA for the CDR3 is TGCAGCGTTGAATCGACAGGGGAAACCGGGGAGCTGTTTTTT. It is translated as CSVESTGETGELFF.

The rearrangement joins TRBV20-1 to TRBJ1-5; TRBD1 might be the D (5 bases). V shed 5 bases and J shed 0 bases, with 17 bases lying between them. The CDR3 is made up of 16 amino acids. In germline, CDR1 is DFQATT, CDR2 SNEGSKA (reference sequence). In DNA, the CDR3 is TGCAGTGCTCTCAATGGTAGGGGTTATAGCAATCAGCCCCAGCATTTT. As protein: CSALNGRGYSNQPQHF.